The rows below give T cell receptor beta chains drawn from one sample of a study of blood T cell repertoires in COVID-19. TCRdb's table, derived via immunoSEQ multiplex PCR, lists solely in-frame clones and lacks some. The data contain some 74,000 clones, 65% to 90% of them singletons. Sequences were obtained from peripheral blood. These receptors were taken from an elderly man with acute or convalescent COVID-19. Each CDR3 is given with its conserved first and last residue. Each record gives: D gene, J gene, clone size, V gene, CDR3 DNA, CDR3 protein. The D gene is left open where the match is weak. Part of the rows lack a size; the others show once, few, many or a class for expanded clones.

d_call: .
j_call: TRBJ2-7
clone_size: .
v_call: TRBV19
cdr3_nt: TGTGCCAGTAGTATCACAACCGCGGGGGAGCAGTACTTC
cdr3_aa: CASSITTAGEQYF

d_call: .
j_call: TRBJ1-1
clone_size: .
v_call: TRBV7-9
cdr3_nt: TGTGCCAGCAGCTCCAGCCAAGCGGGGAACACTGAAGCTTTCTTT
cdr3_aa: CASSSSQAGNTEAFF

d_call: .
j_call: TRBJ1-5
clone_size: .
v_call: TRBV6-2/TRBV6-3
cdr3_nt: TGTGCCAGCAGTTTTTTATCGGATCATTGGACACCCAGGAGGGTAGGTCAGCCCCAGCATTTT
cdr3_aa: CASSFLSDHWTPRRVGQPQHF

d_call: TRBD2
j_call: TRBJ2-3
clone_size: .
v_call: TRBV6-5
cdr3_nt: TGTGCCAGCAGTTACCAGCGGGAGGGCGGAAATACGCAGTATTTT
cdr3_aa: CASSYQREGGNTQYF

d_call: TRBD1
j_call: TRBJ1-1
clone_size: .
v_call: TRBV4-1
cdr3_nt: TGCGCCAGCAGCAGAAGACAGGGTGAAGCTTTCTTT
cdr3_aa: CASSRRQGEAFF

d_call: .
j_call: TRBJ2-1
clone_size: .
v_call: TRBV2
cdr3_nt: TGTGCCCATCGGCGGGCGCTCTACAATGAGCAGTTCTTC
cdr3_aa: CAHRRALYNEQFF

d_call: .
j_call: TRBJ1-2
clone_size: .
v_call: TRBV28
cdr3_nt: TGTGCCAGCAGTTTACCGGGGGGGGCTAACTATGGCTACACCTTC
cdr3_aa: CASSLPGGANYGYTF

d_call: .
j_call: TRBJ1-2
clone_size: once
v_call: TRBV30
cdr3_nt: TGTGCCTGGAGTGTACTCGACAGGCTCTTCTATGGCTACACCTTC
cdr3_aa: CAWSVLDRLFYGYTF

d_call: TRBD2
j_call: TRBJ2-2
clone_size: .
v_call: TRBV9
cdr3_nt: TGTGCCAGCAGCGGGGGTAGCGGGTTCTTGAACACCGGGGAGCTGTTTTTT
cdr3_aa: CASSGGSGFLNTGELFF

d_call: TRBD1
j_call: TRBJ2-7
clone_size: once
v_call: TRBV7-8
cdr3_nt: TGTGCCACCTGGGACAGGCTAAAGGGCAACGAGCAGTACTTC
cdr3_aa: CATWDRLKGNEQYF

d_call: TRBD1
j_call: TRBJ2-6
clone_size: .
v_call: TRBV5-1
cdr3_nt: TGCGCCAGCAAACTTCTAGGGACAGGGAACTCTGGGGCCAACGTCCTGACTTTC
cdr3_aa: CASKLLGTGNSGANVLTF

d_call: TRBD2
j_call: TRBJ2-3
clone_size: .
v_call: TRBV5-5
cdr3_nt: TGTGCCAGCAGCTTAAAGTTGGTAGCGGGAGCTACAGATACGCAGTATTTT
cdr3_aa: CASSLKLVAGATDTQYF

d_call: .
j_call: TRBJ1-5
clone_size: .
v_call: TRBV5-6
cdr3_nt: TGTGCCAGCAGCTTACGACAGACCATTAGCAATCAGCCCCAGCATTTT
cdr3_aa: CASSLRQTISNQPQHF

d_call: TRBD1
j_call: TRBJ1-3
clone_size: .
v_call: TRBV11-2
cdr3_nt: TGTGCCAGCAGCTTATATGACAGGGCCTACTCTGGAAACACCATATATTTT
cdr3_aa: CASSLYDRAYSGNTIYF

d_call: TRBD1
j_call: TRBJ2-1
clone_size: .
v_call: TRBV19
cdr3_nt: TGTGCCAGTAGTATTCAATCAGGGGGATACAATGAGCAGTTCTTC
cdr3_aa: CASSIQSGGYNEQFF

d_call: TRBD1
j_call: TRBJ2-5
clone_size: .
v_call: TRBV28
cdr3_nt: TGTGCCAGCCCCGGACAGGGGGAGACCCAGTACTTC
cdr3_aa: CASPGQGETQYF